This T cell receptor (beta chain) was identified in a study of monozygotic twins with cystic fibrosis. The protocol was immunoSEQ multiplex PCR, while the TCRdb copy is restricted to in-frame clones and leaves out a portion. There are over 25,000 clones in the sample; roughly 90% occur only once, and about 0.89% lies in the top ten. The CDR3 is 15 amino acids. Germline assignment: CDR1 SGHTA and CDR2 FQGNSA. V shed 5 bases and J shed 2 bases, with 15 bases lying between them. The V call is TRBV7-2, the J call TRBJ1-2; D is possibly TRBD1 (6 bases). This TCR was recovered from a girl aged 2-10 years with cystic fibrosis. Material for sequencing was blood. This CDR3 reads CASSQDDRFNYGYTF. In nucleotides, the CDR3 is TGTGCCAGCAGCCAAGATGACAGGTTCAACTATGGCTACACCTTC. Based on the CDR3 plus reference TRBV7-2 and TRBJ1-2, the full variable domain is GAGVSQSPSNKVTEKGKDVELRCDPISGHTALYWYRQSLGQGLEFLIYFQGNSAPDKSGLPSDRFSAERTGGSVSTLTIQRTQQEDSAVYLCASSQDDRFNYGYTFGSGTRLTVV.